One and the same sample provided the 22 T cell receptor beta chains below, sequenced in a study of shared clonotypes between healthy human individuals. Produced via immunoSEQ multiplex PCR; TCRdb's table is partial and in-frame only. The table includes some 490,000 clones, around 73% detected once. The sequenced material came from PBMCs. These receptors came from a woman aged 35 to 49 in good health. Some clones in this sample may be carry-over from other donors' samples.

The chain is built from TRBV5-4 and TRBJ2-4; D may be TRBD1 (5 bases). The CDR3 contains 14 residues. The germline gives CDR1 SGHNT, CDR2 YYREEE (reference sequence). Trimming stripped 7 bases from V and 9 bases from J, with 20 bases between. CDR3 residues: CASLDRQGKGIQYF. The CDR3 DNA is TGTGCCAGCCTCGACCGGCAGGGAAAAGGCATTCAGTACTTC.

This clone was observed a single time. The chain uses TRBV2 and TRBJ2-3; unclear D gene. The germline gives CDR1 SNHLY, CDR2 FYNNEI. V was trimmed by 8 bases and J by 6 bases, leaving 21 bases between them. CDR3 size: 15 residues. CDR3 nucleotides: TGTGCCAGCCAGCTTGGACCCCCTCCTGGGGATACGCAGTATTTT. Translating it yields CASQLGPPPGDTQYF.

The chain combines TRBV6-1 with TRBJ2-7; D is uncertain. The germline V gene has CDR1 MNHNS and CDR2 SASEGT. The CDR3 extends over 14 amino acids. V lost 4 bases, J lost 0 bases, and 10 bases lay in between. In DNA form, the CDR3 reads TGTGCCAGCAGTGCTCATACAAGCTCCTACGAGCAGTACTTC. Protein product: CASSAHTSSYEQYF.

This clone occurred once. CDR3 region: CATSRDRSETQYF. The CDR3 coding sequence is TGTGCCACCAGCAGAGATAGGAGCGAGACCCAGTACTTC. The J gene is TRBJ2-5, the V gene TRBV15; D is uncertain. V was shortened by 0 bases and J by 5 bases, with 7 bases between the two germline ends. CDR1 and CDR2 (germline): LNHNV, YYDKDF (reference sequence). The CDR3 runs to 13 residues. The full variable domain, in which reference TRBV15 and TRBJ2-5 provide the parts outside the CDR3, is DAMVIQNPRYQVTQFGKPVTLSCSQTLNHNVMYWYQQKSSQAPKLLFHYYDKDFNNEADTPDNFQSRRPNTSFCFLDIRSPGLGDTAMYLCATSRDRSETQYFGPGTRLLVL.

This clone has a count of ten or more. The chain carries TRBV7-2 and TRBJ1-5; the D is unclear. This CDR3 is built from 13 residues. CDR1 is SGHTA, CDR2 FQGNSA, per germline. The germline V and J ends were trimmed by 1 base and 9 bases, with 10 bases remaining between them. The CDR3 protein is CASSLGSLRPQHF. In DNA, the CDR3 is TGTGCCAGCAGCTTAGGGTCTTTGCGGCCCCAGCATTTT.

This chain joins TRBV5-6 and TRBJ1-2; D ambiguous. The V gene lost 0 bases and the J gene lost 2 bases, with 5 bases spanning the gap. The CDR3 extends over 13 amino acids. The germline V gene has CDR1 SGHDT and CDR2 YYEEEE. The CDR3 is CASSLGPNYGYTF. As DNA, the CDR3 is TGTGCCAGCAGCTTGGGACCGAACTATGGCTACACCTTC. Supplemented by reference TRBV5-6 and TRBJ1-2, the full variable domain reads DAGVTQSPTHLIKTRGQQVTLRCSPKSGHDTVSWYQQALGQGPQFIFQYYEEEERQRGNFPDRFSGHQFPNYSSELNVNALLLGDSALYLCASSLGPNYGYTFGSGTRLTVV.

The V gene is TRBV28, the J gene TRBJ1-1, with 7 bases matching TRBD1. Germline V gene lookup returns CDR1 MDHEN and CDR2 SYDVKM. Trimming cost V 6 bases and J 4 bases; bases outside gene matches: 5. The CDR3 runs 13 residues. Here the CDR3 reads CASSEQGPTEAFF. For the CDR3, the DNA is TGTGCCAGCAGCGAACAGGGGCCCACTGAAGCTTTCTTT.

This clone has just a few counts. This chain links TRBV7-8 with TRBJ2-7; 7 bases line up with TRBD2. Germline V gene data show CDR1 as SGHVS and CDR2 as FQNEAQ. V trimming: 0 bases; J trimming: 3 bases; junction bases outside the gene matches: 2. This CDR3 has 14 amino acids. DNA of the CDR3: TGTGCCAGCAGCTTAGCAGGGAGGGGCTACGAGCAGTACTTC. It specifies CASSLAGRGYEQYF.

The chain couples TRBV19 to TRBJ2-5, with D hard to call. The CDR3 runs 15 residues. Germline V CDR1 and CDR2: LNHDA, SQIVND (reference sequence). Deletions cut 3 bases from V and 4 bases from J, with 15 bases between. In nucleotides, the CDR3 is TGTGCCAGTAGTATCCTCGCAGATCCCCGAGAGACCCAGTACTTC. Encoded protein: CASSILADPRETQYF.

This clone was seen a handful of times. The genes are TRBV29-1 and TRBJ2-1; D possibly corresponds to TRBD2 (6 bases). The CDR3 length is 12 residues. V dropped 4 bases and J dropped 4 bases, with 8 bases sitting between them. The germline gives CDR1 SQVTM, CDR2 ANQGSEA. Here the CDR3 reads CSVGLAYNEQFF. The DNA of the CDR3 is TGCAGCGTTGGGCTAGCGTACAATGAGCAGTTCTTC.

CDR3 nucleotides: TGCAGCGTTGAGGGACTAGCGGGAGTCCGCACCGGGGAGCTGTTTTTT. Its protein product is CSVEGLAGVRTGELFF. V gene TRBV29-1 combines with J gene TRBJ2-2; 14 bases are shared with TRBD2. CDR1 and CDR2 (germline): SQVTM, ANQGSEA. The CDR3 consists of 16 residues. V lost 3 bases, J lost 4 bases, and 4 bases stayed unmatched.

The chain recombines TRBV2 with TRBJ1-1; D perhaps matches TRBD1 (6 bases). This CDR3 spans 14 amino acids. From germline, CDR1 is SNHLY and CDR2 FYNNEI. V was clipped by 9 bases and J by 0 bases, with 14 bases between them. The chain's CDR3 is CASYVQGLNTEAFF. For the CDR3, the DNA is TGTGCCAGTTATGTACAGGGTCTGAACACTGAAGCTTTCTTT.

The V call is TRBV5-6, the J call TRBJ2-7, with 11 nucleotides matching TRBD2. Per the germline V gene, CDR1 is SGHDT and CDR2 is YYEEEE. V shed 4 bases and J 2 bases; nucleotides not matched to a gene: 5. This CDR3 contains 15 residues. The CDR3 coding sequence is TGTGCCAGCAGCGCCGGGACTAGCGGCCCCTACGAGCAGTACTTC. Its translation: CASSAGTSGPYEQYF.

The sample holds many counts of this clone. The chain couples TRBV27 to TRBJ1-2; 7 bases match TRBD1. Trimming removed 8 bases from V and 4 bases from J; junction bases left unmatched: 10. The germline V gene has CDR1 MNHEY and CDR2 SMNVEV (reference sequence). The CDR3 is 14 amino acids. The CDR3 DNA sequence: TGTGCCAGCCCAGGGGACAGTATCAGCTATGGCTACACCTTC. Its translation: CASPGDSISYGYTF.

The chain combines TRBV29-1 with TRBJ2-1, with TRBD2 matching 9 bases. J gave up 10 bases and V 7 bases, and 11 bases lay outside the gene matches. This CDR3 contains 13 residues. CDR1 is SQVTM, CDR2 ANQGSEA, per germline. CDR3 sequence reads: CSALAGLPREQFF. The CDR3 DNA reads as TGCAGCGCCCTAGCGGGACTGCCGAGAGAGCAGTTCTTC.

This clone turned up a few times. The chain employs TRBV4-1 and TRBJ1-5; D is unclear. The CDR3 has 15 residues. Trimming left V 6 bases short and J 0 bases short, with 12 bases between. Germline CDR1 MGHRA, CDR2 YSYEKL. CDR3 protein: CASRTGDGSNQPQHF. The DNA for the CDR3 is TGCGCCAGCAGGACGGGAGACGGTAGCAATCAGCCCCAGCATTTT.

Only a few counts were recorded for this clone. V usage is TRBV2 and J usage is TRBJ1-5, with TRBD1 matching 7 bases. Per the germline V gene, CDR1 is SNHLY and CDR2 is FYNNEI. V was clipped by 6 bases and J by 1 base; unmatched bases: 6. The length of the CDR3 is 15 residues. CDR3 sequence: CASSRQGPSNQPQHF. CDR3 nucleotide sequence: TGTGCCAGCAGCCGACAGGGTCCGAGCAATCAGCCCCAGCATTTT.

V is TRBV18 and J is TRBJ1-4, with D maybe TRBD1 (5 bases). Trimming removed 5 bases from V and 4 bases from J, with 17 bases in between. The CDR3 loop spans 16 amino acids. Germline values: CDR1 KGHSH, CDR2 LQKENI. The chain's CDR3 is CASSDRGGAVNEKLFF. As DNA, the CDR3 is TGTGCCAGCTCAGATCGAGGCGGGGCTGTTAATGAAAAACTGTTTTTT.

The rearrangement links TRBV30 to TRBJ2-3; TRBD2 aligns across 11 bases. The junction had 5 bases not matched to a gene; V was cut back by 2 bases and J by 4 bases. This CDR3 region has 15 residues. Germline V gene lookup returns CDR1 GTSNPN and CDR2 SVGIG (reference sequence). The CDR3 nucleotides are TGTGCCTGGAGTTGGGTAGCGGGAGGGGCAGATACGCAGTATTTT. It translates to CAWSWVAGGADTQYF.

This clone has just a few counts. J is TRBJ1-4 and V is TRBV15; TRBD1 aligns across 9 bases. The CDR3 has 19 amino acids. Unmatched junction bases numbered 12, after V lost 2 bases and J lost 2 bases. Germline V gives CDR1 LNHNV, CDR2 YYDKDF (reference sequence). The CDR3 bases are TGTGCCACCAGCAGATCCTTACTTTCCGGGACAGGGACTAATGAAAAACTGTTTTTT. It is translated as CATSRSLLSGTGTNEKLFF. Full variable domain (rest looked up from reference TRBV15 and TRBJ1-4): DAMVIQNPRYQVTQFGKPVTLSCSQTLNHNVMYWYQQKSSQAPKLLFHYYDKDFNNEADTPDNFQSRRPNTSFCFLDIRSPGLGDTAMYLCATSRSLLSGTGTNEKLFFGSGTQLSVL.

The chain joins TRBV18 to TRBJ2-7, with D possibly matching TRBD1 (6 bases). This CDR3 is built from 15 residues. V gave up 6 bases and J gave up 6 bases, with 21 bases separating them. Looked up from germline, CDR1 is KGHSH and CDR2 is LQKENI. The CDR3 region is CASSQRQAIRGEQYF. CDR3 nucleotide sequence: TGTGCCAGCTCTCAACGACAGGCGATACGAGGCGAGCAGTACTTC.

This chain joins TRBV27 and TRBJ1-5; D gene ambiguous. Germline-derived CDR1 and CDR2 are MNHEY and SMNVEV (reference sequence). This CDR3 region has 17 residues. V was clipped by 5 bases and J by 1 base, with 18 bases between them. In nucleotides, the CDR3 is TGTGCCAGCAGTCCCGTATACAGAATCGAAAGCAATCAGCCCCAGCATTTT. It specifies CASSPVYRIESNQPQHF.